This T cell receptor beta chain was captured in a study of esophageal squamous cell carcinoma under preoperative chemotherapy. Time point indicated: before preoperative PTX-NDP chemotherapy. Paclitaxel-nedaplatin chemotherapy was given to patients ahead of their surgery. TCRdb reprocessed the PCR reads via MiXCR and lists one record per CDR3 protein. Of about 30,000 distinct CDR3 sequences in the sample, roughly half were seen once. J lost 6 bases, V lost 6 bases, and 4 bases had no gene match. From germline, CDR1 is SGHVS and CDR2 FQNEAQ. CDR3 length: 14 residues. This TCR was recovered from a human donor with esophageal squamous cell carcinoma. The donor label of this sample is uncertain. The biological material was taken from a patient given preoperative chemotherapy. V gene TRBV7-8 combines with J gene TRBJ2-1, with 11 nucleotides matching TRBD1. The chain's CDR3 is CASRTGTGGNEQFF. For the CDR3, the DNA is TGTGCCAGCAGAACCGGGACAGGGGGCAATGAGCAGTTCTTC.